These T cell receptor beta chains were read from a single sample in a study of shared clonotypes between healthy human individuals. Using immunoSEQ multiplex PCR, the repertoire was profiled, and TCRdb retains in-frame clones only, with some absent. The data show roughly 760,000 clones, less than 85% seen once. The sample comprised memory CD4+ T cells sorted from blood. All receptors derive from a woman aged 25 to 39 in good health. Both conserved end residues are part of each CDR3. A D gene is named only where the DNA matches it firmly. Size values are once, few and many counts, or a class for expanded clones, and some rows have none.

clone size,J gene,D gene,V gene,CDR3 protein,CDR3 DNA
.,TRBJ1-5,TRBD1,TRBV7-2,CASSRPGQGQPQHF,TGTGCCAGCAGCCGGCCGGGACAGGGCCAGCCCCAGCATTTT
many,TRBJ1-1,.,TRBV29-1,CSSKVGREAFF,TGCAGCTCAAAAGTAGGTCGTGAAGCTTTCTTT
.,TRBJ1-3,.,TRBV6-5,CASSYSGAGNTIYF,TGTGCCAGCAGTTACTCCGGGGCTGGAAACACCATATATTTT
.,TRBJ2-1,.,TRBV5-1,CASSSDSLSYNEQFF,TGCGCCAGCAGCTCAGACAGCCTCTCCTACAATGAGCAGTTCTTC
once,TRBJ2-3,TRBD1,TRBV5-1,CASRAGTGTDTQYF,TGCGCCAGCAGGGCCGGGACAGGGACAGATACGCAGTATTTT
.,TRBJ2-2,TRBD2,TRBV30,CAWRGAGGHGELFF,TGTGCCTGGAGAGGAGCGGGAGGTCACGGGGAGCTGTTTTTT
.,TRBJ2-7,TRBD1,TRBV2,CASSERQGIDYEQYF,TGTGCCAGCAGTGAAAGACAGGGTATCGACTACGAGCAGTACTTC
.,TRBJ2-3,.,TRBV5-1,CASSSSTDTQYF,TGCGCCAGCAGCTCCTCTACGGATACGCAGTATTTT
many,TRBJ2-2,.,TRBV2,CASSEAKKATGELFF,TGTGCCAGCAGTGAAGCGAAGAAAGCGACCGGGGAGCTGTTTTTT
many,TRBJ1-2,.,TRBV11-2,CASSLDRGGEYGYTF,TGTGCCAGCAGCTTAGATCGCGGGGGGGAATATGGCTACACCTTC
.,TRBJ2-2,TRBD2,TRBV5-1,CASSGLAGDPAGELFF,TGCGCCAGCAGTGGACTAGCGGGAGACCCCGCCGGGGAGCTGTTTTTT
.,TRBJ2-2,.,TRBV5-4,CASSLARATRTGELFF,TGTGCCAGCAGCTTGGCAAGGGCCACGCGGACCGGGGAGCTGTTTTTT
.,TRBJ2-7,.,TRBV28,CASSLQPSSYEQYF,TGTGCCAGCAGTTTACAGCCGAGCTCCTACGAGCAGTACTTC
.,TRBJ1-4,TRBD1,TRBV2,CASSARDRGYEKLFF,TGTGCCAGCAGTGCCCGGGACAGGGGCTATGAAAAACTGTTTTTT
.,TRBJ2-2,.,TRBV11-2,CASSPYGSGELFF,TGTGCCAGCAGCCCGTACGGGTCCGGGGAGCTGTTTTTT
.,TRBJ2-7,.,TRBV2,CASREGRRIPYEQYF,TGTGCCAGCAGGGAGGGACGGAGGATACCCTATGAGCAGTACTTC
.,TRBJ1-5,TRBD1,TRBV19,CASSTRGHNQPQHF,TGTGCCAGTAGTACAAGGGGGCACAATCAGCCCCAGCATTTT
.,TRBJ1-5,.,TRBV19,CASSIDPFRVGSYSNQPQHF,TGTGCCAGTAGTATAGATCCTTTCCGGGTAGGGAGTTACAGCAATCAGCCCCAGCATTTT
.,TRBJ2-1,TRBD2,TRBV5-4,CASSRGSGTSGYNEQFF,TGTGCCAGCAGCAGAGGGTCCGGGACTAGCGGATACAATGAGCAGTTCTTC
.,TRBJ2-7,TRBD2,TRBV4-1,CASSQGLGTRDSYEQYF,TGCGCCAGCAGCCAAGGGTTGGGGACTAGAGATTCCTACGAGCAGTACTTC
.,TRBJ1-3,.,TRBV23-1,CASSRPISGNTIYF,TGCGCCAGCAGTCGACCTATCTCTGGAAACACCATATATTTT
many,TRBJ2-7,.,TRBV29-1,CSVSRGNYEQYF,TGCAGCGTTTCAAGGGGAAACTACGAGCAGTACTTC
.,TRBJ2-1,.,TRBV9,CASSADYSSSYNEQFF,TGTGCCAGCAGCGCGGACTACTCAAGCTCCTACAATGAGCAGTTCTTC
.,TRBJ2-1,TRBD2,TRBV25-1,CASSASGGHNEQFF,TGTGCCAGCAGTGCTAGCGGGGGGCACAATGAGCAGTTCTTC
few,TRBJ1-1,.,TRBV15,CATSSALNTEAFF,TGTGCCACCAGCAGTGCCCTCAACACTGAAGCTTTCTTT
.,TRBJ1-4,.,TRBV15,CATSRDPLNGKLFF,TGTGCCACCAGCAGAGACCCCCTAAATGGGAAACTGTTTTTT
.,TRBJ2-7,.,TRBV7-2,CASSQDRYLSYEQYF,TGTGCCAGCAGCCAAGACAGGTACCTCTCCTACGAGCAGTACTTC
.,TRBJ2-2,.,TRBV18,CASSSGFLTGGELFF,TGTGCCAGCTCATCCGGATTCCTAACAGGCGGGGAGCTGTTTTTT
.,TRBJ2-5,TRBD1,TRBV30,CAWSVRGTGGRAQYF,TGTGCCTGGAGTGTCCGGGGGACAGGCGGGCGGGCCCAGTACTTC
.,TRBJ2-2,.,TRBV7-9,CASSLVPSNTGELFF,TGTGCCAGCAGCTTAGTTCCGTCCAACACCGGGGAGCTGTTTTTT
many,TRBJ2-1,.,TRBV5-1,CASRQSNEQFF,TGCGCCAGCAGACAGAGCAATGAGCAGTTCTTC
.,TRBJ2-7,TRBD1,TRBV7-6,CASSLAYRGSGNYEQYF,TGTGCCAGCAGCTTAGCATACAGGGGTTCGGGAAACTACGAGCAGTACTTC
.,TRBJ2-4,.,TRBV29-1,CSVVRQLGDIQYF,TGCAGCGTTGTTCGGCAGCTTGGGGACATTCAGTACTTC
.,TRBJ1-2,TRBD1,TRBV28,CASSLSPGGVYGYTF,TGTGCCAGCAGTTTATCCCCAGGGGGCGTCTATGGCTACACCTTC
.,TRBJ2-7,.,TRBV25-1,CASSGTTTGLGEQYF,TGTGCCAGCAGCGGAACTACAACAGGGCTGGGCGAGCAGTACTTC
.,TRBJ1-2,TRBD1,TRBV19,CASSSPGTGSHGYTF,TGTGCCAGTAGTTCTCCCGGGACAGGGTCCCATGGCTACACCTTC
.,TRBJ2-7,.,TRBV21-1,CASSPRDRKDYEQYF,TGTGCCAGCAGCCCACGAGACAGGAAAGACTACGAGCAGTACTTC
.,TRBJ1-4,TRBD1,TRBV6-5,CASSYGQGADEKLFF,TGTGCCAGCAGCTATGGACAGGGGGCGGATGAAAAACTGTTTTTT
.,TRBJ2-7,.,TRBV4-2,CASSQAATTYEQYF,TGTGCCAGCAGCCAAGCCGCGACCACCTACGAGCAGTACTTC
few,TRBJ1-2,.,TRBV9,CASNQGTRYGYTF,TGTGCCAGCAACCAGGGGACACGCTATGGCTACACCTTC
.,TRBJ1-2,.,TRBV5-5,CASGWDGYTF,TGTGCCAGCGGGTGGGATGGCTACACCTTC
.,TRBJ1-2,.,TRBV10-3,CAISESGTGWYGYTF,TGTGCCATCAGTGAATCAGGAACTGGGTGGTATGGCTACACCTTC
once,TRBJ1-1,.,TRBV11-2,CASSSRRNTEAFF,TGTGCCAGCAGCTCCCGGCGGAACACTGAAGCTTTCTTT
.,TRBJ2-3,.,TRBV7-9,CASSLLGGVATDTQYF,TGTGCCAGCAGCTTACTGGGGGGAGTCGCCACAGATACGCAGTATTTT
.,TRBJ2-7,.,TRBV6-1,CASSDLGTGNYEQYF,TGTGCCAGCAGTGATTTGGGTACAGGGAACTACGAGCAGTACTTC
.,TRBJ2-1,.,TRBV19,CASSMAVTYNEQFF,TGTGCCAGTAGTATGGCAGTAACATACAATGAGCAGTTCTTC
.,TRBJ1-1,TRBD1,TRBV11-2,CASSPWTGSNTEAFF,TGTGCCAGCAGCCCTTGGACAGGATCGAACACTGAAGCTTTCTTT
.,TRBJ1-5,.,TRBV28,CASSPPHRYSNQPQHF,TGTGCCAGCAGTCCCCCCCACAGGTATAGCAATCAGCCCCAGCATTTT
.,TRBJ2-1,.,TRBV5-1,CASSVSSVYNEQFF,TGCGCCAGCAGCGTTTCTAGCGTTTACAATGAGCAGTTCTTC
.,TRBJ2-7,.,TRBV5-1,CASSLMGAARSYEQYF,TGCGCCAGCAGCTTGATGGGGGCGGCGCGCTCCTACGAGCAGTACTTC
.,TRBJ2-1,TRBD2,TRBV7-3,CASSFTPSDGRAFRQEQFF,TGTGCCAGCAGCTTTACCCCCTCTGATGGGAGGGCCTTCAGACAGGAGCAGTTCTTC